The 11 T cell receptor beta chains below were found in one sample sequenced in a study of response to subunit inactivated influenza vaccine (dated by TCRdb to between 2018 and 2020). The receptor library was made with RT-PCR. Sequencing relied on an Illumina HiSeq 2500. In TCRdb, the public reads were trimmed at Q25 with fastp and aligned with MiXCR, with productive beta chains retained. For every CDR3 protein sequence, its rows merge into one entry that carries the most common genes and DNA. In all, the sample holds about 520,000 distinct CDR3 sequences, and over 25% of those were seen once. 1.9% of the sample lies in the top ten. The sequenced sample was CD4+ T cells sorted from PBMCs, obtained approximately 5 days after vaccination. The receptors originated from a man aged 50 or older who received an inactivated influenza vaccine. Donor details come from another sample of the same person, matched by shared clones.

This clonotype was observed a handful of times. V gene TRBV10-3 combines with J gene TRBJ1-6; D gene uncertain. Germline lookup yields CDR1 ENHRY and CDR2 SYGVKD. V gave up 5 bases and J gave up 7 bases, with 6 bases separating them. CDR3 length: 12 residues. CDR3 sequence (DNA): TGTGCCATCAGTCAACCAAATTCACCCCTCCACTTT. This gives the protein CAISQPNSPLHF.

A single count supports this clonotype. The chain recombines TRBV5-1 with TRBJ2-3; TRBD2 is a possible D gene (5 bases). The CDR3 has 13 residues. V was trimmed by 4 bases and J by 6 bases, leaving 12 bases between them. Germline CDR1 and CDR2: SGHRS and YFSETQ. CDR3 DNA sequence: TGCGCCAGCAGCCTCGGAGCGGATGATACGCAGTATTTT. Amino acids: CASSLGADDTQYF.

In this sample, this clonotype turned up a few times. This chain links TRBV20-1 with TRBJ2-3; 12 nucleotides match TRBD2. The germline gives CDR1 DFQATT, CDR2 SNEGSKA (reference sequence). V lost 3 bases, J lost 5 bases, and 9 bases stayed unmatched. This CDR3 has 16 amino acids. CDR3 amino acids: CSASILAGGRVDTQYF. The CDR3 coding sequence is TGCAGTGCTAGTATACTAGCGGGGGGCCGGGTAGATACGCAGTATTTT.

This clonotype was detected only a few times. The V and J genes are TRBV6-1 and TRBJ1-6, with 8 bases identical to TRBD1. Per germline, CDR1 MNHNS and CDR2 SASEGT. After removal of 2 bases from V and 8 bases from J, the junction contained 5 bases not matched to a gene. CDR3 length: 15 residues. In DNA form, the CDR3 reads TGTGCCAGCAGTGAATCGGACAGGGCATATTCACCCCTCCACTTT. Encoded protein: CASSESDRAYSPLHF.

The rearrangement links TRBV7-9 to TRBJ1-6; TRBD1 matches at 9 bases. The length of the CDR3 is 13 residues. V gave up 10 bases and J gave up 10 bases; unmatched junction bases: 8. CDR1 is SEHNR, CDR2 FQNEAQ, per germline (reference sequence). CDR3 bases: TGTGCCACCCGGGGACAGGGAGACTCACCCCTCCACTTT. It translates to CATRGQGDSPLHF. Drawing the rest from reference TRBV7-9 and TRBJ1-6, the complete variable domain is DTGVSQNPRHKITKRGQNVTFRCDPISEHNRLYWYRQTLGQGPEFLTYFQNEAQLEKSRLLSDRFSAERPKGSFSTLEIQRTEQGDSAMYLCATRGQGDSPLHFGNGTRLTVT.

The CDR3 DNA sequence: TGCGCCAGCAGCTTGACGGACATCCGAAATGAAAAACTGTTTTTT. Translated: CASSLTDIRNEKLFF. The chain has TRBV5-1 and TRBJ1-4; D is perhaps TRBD1 (5 bases). The CDR3 totals 15 residues. CDR1 is SGHRS and CDR2 is YFSETQ in the germline V gene. Deletions cut 1 base from V and 5 bases from J, with 12 bases between.

The rearrangement uses TRBV12-3 or TRBV12-4 and TRBJ2-7; 8 nucleotides align to TRBD1. The CDR3 is 14 amino acids. V shed 6 bases, J shed 5 bases, and the junction held 9 bases outside the gene matches. The CDR3 protein is CASSNQGAPNEQYF. The CDR3 DNA reads TGTGCCAGCAGCAACCAGGGGGCGCCGAACGAGCAGTACTTC.

This clonotype was counted a few times. The J gene is TRBJ2-1, the V gene TRBV5-6; TRBD1 matches at 7 bases. Germline V gene data show CDR1 as SGHDT and CDR2 as YYEEEE. The V and J ends lost 4 bases and 9 bases, in that order; junction bases with no gene match: 4. This CDR3 comprises 12 residues. The CDR3 spells CASSPEGAEQFF. CDR3 in DNA: TGTGCCAGCAGCCCAGAGGGGGCTGAGCAGTTCTTC. Variable domain in full (rest from reference TRBV5-6 and TRBJ2-1): DAGVTQSPTHLIKTRGQQVTLRCSPKSGHDTVSWYQQALGQGPQFIFQYYEEEERQRGNFPDRFSGHQFPNYSSELNVNALLLGDSALYLCASSPEGAEQFFGPGTRLTVL.

The chain couples TRBV15 to TRBJ2-3; 7 bases match TRBD2. After removal of 5 bases from V and 1 base from J, the junction contained 9 bases not matched to a gene. The CDR3 runs to 16 residues. From germline, CDR1 is LNHNV and CDR2 YYDKDF (reference sequence). CDR3 sequence (DNA): TGTGCCACCAGCGGGCTTTGGAGCGGGGGCACAGATACGCAGTATTTT. It translates to CATSGLWSGGTDTQYF.

This clonotype was seen at least ten times. The rearrangement joins TRBV12-3 or TRBV12-4 to TRBJ1-1; possible D gene TRBD1, 5 bases. The CDR3 runs to 15 residues. V was clipped by 1 base and J by 5 bases, with 14 bases between them. CDR3 in amino acids: CASSLDNPGLTEAFF. CDR3 nucleotide sequence: TGTGCCAGCAGTTTAGACAACCCGGGGCTTACTGAAGCTTTCTTT.

This clonotype was seen more than once but under ten times. The chain combines TRBV2 with TRBJ2-5, with 12 bases matching TRBD2. After removal of 4 bases from V and 6 bases from J, the junction contained 9 bases not matched to a gene. Germline V gives CDR1 SNHLY, CDR2 FYNNEI. The CDR3 contains 16 residues. For the CDR3, the DNA is TGTGCCAGCAGTGGACCCCTAGCGGGAGGGCCCCAGACCCAGTACTTC. It translates to CASSGPLAGGPQTQYF.